The 18 T cell receptor beta chains given below trace back to one sample, sequenced in a study of patients and donors after allogeneic stem cell transplantation. One entry per CDR3 protein, called by TCRdb with MiXCR from the RT-PCR reads. The profile covers approximately 170,000 distinct CDR3 sequences, with approximately 24% appearing a single time and 25% to 30% taken by the ten largest. The sequencing sample was made of blood, either unsorted or a sorted T cell fraction (not recorded which). These receptor sequences come from a human donor who was either an allogeneic HSCT recipient or a stem cell or donor lymphocyte infusion donor (not recorded which). It is not recorded whose cells these are; they may come from a transplant donor.

The rearrangement links TRBV5-1 to TRBJ2-1; 10 bases are shared with TRBD2. The V segment lost 1 base and the J segment 7 bases; nucleotides outside the gene matches: 5. CDR1 is SGHRS and CDR2 is YFSETQ in the germline V gene. The CDR3 extends over 15 amino acids. This CDR3 reads CASSLLAGGTNEQFF. The CDR3 DNA follows: TGCGCCAGCAGCTTGTTAGCGGGGGGTACAAATGAGCAGTTCTTC.

V usage is TRBV29-1 and J usage is TRBJ2-1; 9 nucleotides align to TRBD1. This CDR3 is built from 15 residues. J gave up 9 bases and V 6 bases, and 15 bases lay outside the gene matches. Germline CDR1 and CDR2: SQVTM and ANQGSEA. The CDR3 DNA reads TGCAGCGTCGCACAGGGGACAGGGCTGGTTCCTGAGCAGTTCTTC. Protein: CSVAQGTGLVPEQFF.

This chain connects TRBV18 to TRBJ2-7; D is undetermined. With 3 bases removed from V and 4 bases from J, the gap between germline ends came to 7 bases. This CDR3 region has 12 residues. Germline V gene lookup returns CDR1 KGHSH and CDR2 LQKENI. The CDR3 sequence: CASSPTTYEQYF. Written as DNA, the CDR3 is TGTGCCAGCTCACCCACAACATACGAGCAGTACTTC.

This clonotype occurred a few times. The gene calls are TRBV18 and TRBJ2-1, with 7 bases aligning to TRBD1. Germline CDR1 KGHSH, CDR2 LQKENI. There are 13 residues in the CDR3. With 5 bases clipped from V and 4 bases from J, the junction kept 2 bases outside the gene matches. Written as DNA, the CDR3 is TGTGCCAGCTCAGGGACAGTATACAATGAGCAGTTCTTC. The encoded protein is CASSGTVYNEQFF.

This chain uses TRBV11-3 with TRBJ2-7; TRBD1 matches at 7 bases. V dropped 2 bases and J dropped 4; count of bases not matched to a gene: 2. This CDR3 contains 13 residues. Germline lookup yields CDR1 SGHNT and CDR2 YENEEA. CDR3 region: CASSLSRGYEQYF. The CDR3 nucleotides read TGTGCCAGCAGCTTAAGCAGGGGGTACGAGCAGTACTTC.

The genes are TRBV5-1 and TRBJ2-2, with no clear D. The CDR3 is 13 amino acids. V was trimmed by 0 bases and J by 5 bases, leaving 5 bases between them. Per germline, CDR1 SGHRS and CDR2 YFSETQ. CDR3 DNA: TGCGCCAGCAGCTTGGATTTGACCGGGGAGCTGTTTTTT. Translating it yields CASSLDLTGELFF.

This clonotype has a handful of counts. The chain recombines TRBV7-2 with TRBJ1-4; no firm D call. Trimming shortened V by 1 base and J by 0 bases, and 3 bases separated the two germline ends. In germline, CDR1 is SGHTA, CDR2 FQGNSA. The CDR3 has 14 amino acids. The DNA of the CDR3 is TGTGCCAGCAGCTTAGAAGCAACTAATGAAAAACTGTTTTTT. Translated: CASSLEATNEKLFF. Together with reference TRBV7-2 and TRBJ1-4, the CDR3 gives the full variable domain: GAGVSQSPSNKVTEKGKDVELRCDPISGHTALYWYRQSLGQGLEFLIYFQGNSAPDKSGLPSDRFSAERTGGSVSTLTIQRTQQEDSAVYLCASSLEATNEKLFFGSGTQLSVL.

The chain joins TRBV4-1 to TRBJ2-3; possible D gene TRBD2, 6 bases. Germline V gene data show CDR1 as MGHRA and CDR2 as YSYEKL. The CDR3 extends over 15 amino acids. Trimming stripped 4 bases from V and 4 bases from J, with 15 bases between. The CDR3 coding sequence is TGCGCCAGCAGCCCCCGGGACGGGGGTGCAGATACGCAGTATTTT. It codes for CASSPRDGGADTQYF.

V and J are TRBV29-1 and TRBJ2-7; D remains unclear. The germline V gene has CDR1 SQVTM and CDR2 ANQGSEA. V was cut by 7 bases and J by 3 bases, with 13 bases left in between. The CDR3 runs 12 residues. The CDR3 DNA sequence: TGCAGCGCCGGTGGCCGGAGCTACGAGCAGTACTTC. Protein: CSAGGRSYEQYF.

J is TRBJ2-1 and V is TRBV7-8, with TRBD2 matching 10 bases. This CDR3 has 16 amino acids. Germline CDR1 reads SGHVS; CDR2 reads FQNEAQ. V lost 3 bases to trimming and J lost 4 bases; unmatched junction nucleotides: 6. DNA of the CDR3: TGTGCCAGCAGCTTGGGGGCTAGCGGGAGTTACAATGAGCAGTTCTTC. Its protein product is CASSLGASGSYNEQFF.

The V and J genes are TRBV19 and TRBJ1-5, with 11 positions matching TRBD1. The length of the CDR3 is 16 residues. Per germline, CDR1 LNHDA and CDR2 SQIVND (reference sequence). The junction had 7 bases not matched to a gene; V was cut back by 5 bases and J by 4 bases. This chain's CDR3 is CASSDSGTGGNQPQHF. The CDR3 DNA sequence: TGTGCCAGTAGTGACTCCGGGACAGGGGGAAATCAGCCCCAGCATTTT.

This clonotype occurred a few times. CDR3: CASSSLGEGAGELFF. For the CDR3, the DNA is TGTGCCAGCAGCTCCCTCGGCGAGGGAGCCGGGGAGCTGTTTTTT. The chain has TRBV7-9 and TRBJ2-2, with TRBD2 as a possible D gene (5 bases). CDR1 SEHNR and CDR2 FQNEAQ come from the germline V gene (reference sequence). The CDR3 totals 15 residues. V was trimmed by 4 bases and J by 6 bases, leaving 15 bases between them. Complete variable domain (other parts from reference TRBV7-9 and TRBJ2-2): DTGVSQNPRHKITKRGQNVTFRCDPISEHNRLYWYRQTLGQGPEFLTYFQNEAQLEKSRLLSDRFSAERPKGSFSTLEIQRTEQGDSAMYLCASSSLGEGAGELFFGEGSRLTVL.

This clonotype was detected a few times. This chain uses TRBV6-5 with TRBJ2-1; TRBD2 might be the D (6 bases). The germline V and J ends were trimmed by 0 bases and 4 bases, with 13 bases remaining between them. CDR3 length equals 16 residues. Germline V gives CDR1 MNHEY, CDR2 SVGAGI. The CDR3 reads CASSYSSSGDYNEQFF. The DNA of the CDR3 is TGTGCCAGCAGTTACTCGAGTAGCGGAGATTACAATGAGCAGTTCTTC.

This clonotype was picked up a small number of times. The chain carries TRBV20-1 and TRBJ1-3; D is unclear. Germline CDR1 is DFQATT and CDR2 is SNEGSKA (reference sequence). The CDR3 is made up of 14 amino acids. Trimming removed 3 bases from V and 0 bases from J, with 9 bases in between. CDR3 in amino acids: CSASNQSSGNTIYF. CDR3 in DNA: TGCAGTGCTAGCAACCAGAGCTCTGGAAACACCATATATTTT.

The chain uses TRBV6-6 and TRBJ2-5, with D perhaps matching TRBD2 (6 bases). V shed 6 bases and J shed 0 bases, with 11 bases lying between them. This CDR3 comprises 14 residues. CDR1 is MNHNY and CDR2 is SVGAGI in the germline V gene (reference sequence). The CDR3 protein is CASSRGTYQETQYF. The CDR3 coding sequence is TGTGCCAGCAGCAGAGGGACTTACCAAGAGACCCAGTACTTC.

The chain recombines TRBV7-9 with TRBJ2-3, with no clear D. V was cut by 5 bases and J by 5 bases, with 8 bases left in between. The CDR3 contains 12 residues. CDR1 is SEHNR, CDR2 FQNEAQ, per germline (reference sequence). This CDR3 reads CASSNSGDTQYF. DNA of the CDR3: TGTGCCAGCAGCAACTCAGGAGATACGCAGTATTTT. The whole variable domain, filled in from reference TRBV7-9 and TRBJ2-3, reads DTGVSQNPRHKITKRGQNVTFRCDPISEHNRLYWYRQTLGQGPEFLTYFQNEAQLEKSRLLSDRFSAERPKGSFSTLEIQRTEQGDSAMYLCASSNSGDTQYFGPGTRLTVL.

This clonotype came up a few times. The rearrangement uses TRBV12-3 or TRBV12-4 and TRBJ1-1, with unresolved D. The CDR3 runs 15 residues. Trimming cost V 6 bases and J 4 bases, with 18 bases left between them. The CDR3 region is CASSLRLRWGTEAFF. The CDR3, as DNA: TGTGCCAGCAGCCTGAGGCTTAGGTGGGGCACTGAAGCTTTCTTT.

The chain recombines TRBV9 with TRBJ2-1; D remains ambiguous. V was cut by 0 bases and J by 0 bases, with 10 bases left in between. Germline assignment: CDR1 SGDLS and CDR2 YYNGEE. This CDR3 is 16 amino acids long. CDR3 sequence reads: CASSVVSLASYNEQFF. CDR3 nucleotide sequence: TGTGCCAGCAGCGTAGTTTCCTTGGCCTCCTACAATGAGCAGTTCTTC.